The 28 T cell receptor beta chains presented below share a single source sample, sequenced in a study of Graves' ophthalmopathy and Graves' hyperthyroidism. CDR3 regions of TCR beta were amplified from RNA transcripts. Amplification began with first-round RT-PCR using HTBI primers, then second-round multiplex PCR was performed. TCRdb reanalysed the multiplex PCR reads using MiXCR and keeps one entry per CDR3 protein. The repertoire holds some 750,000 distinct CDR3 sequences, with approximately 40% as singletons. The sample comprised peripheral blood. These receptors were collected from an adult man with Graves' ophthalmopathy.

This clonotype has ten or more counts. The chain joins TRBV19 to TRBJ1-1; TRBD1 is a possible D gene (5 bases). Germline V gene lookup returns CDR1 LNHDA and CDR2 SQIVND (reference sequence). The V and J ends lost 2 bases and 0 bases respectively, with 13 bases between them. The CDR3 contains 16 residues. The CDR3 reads CASSISGGRMNTEAFF. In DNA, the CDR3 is TGTGCCAGTAGTATATCCGGGGGACGGATGAACACTGAAGCTTTCTTT.

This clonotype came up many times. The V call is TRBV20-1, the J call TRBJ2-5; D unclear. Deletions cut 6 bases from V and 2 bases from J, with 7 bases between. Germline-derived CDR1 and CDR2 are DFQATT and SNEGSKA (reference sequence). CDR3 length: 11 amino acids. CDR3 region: CSATPQETQYF. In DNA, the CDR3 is TGCAGTGCGACACCACAAGAGACCCAGTACTTC.

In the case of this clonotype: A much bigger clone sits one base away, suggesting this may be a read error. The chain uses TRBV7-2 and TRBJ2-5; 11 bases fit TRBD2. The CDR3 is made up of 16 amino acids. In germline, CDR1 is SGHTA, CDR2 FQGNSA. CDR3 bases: TGTGCCAGCAGCTTATGGACTAGCGGGTTCCAAGAGACCCAGCACTTC. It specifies CASSLWTSGFQETQHF.

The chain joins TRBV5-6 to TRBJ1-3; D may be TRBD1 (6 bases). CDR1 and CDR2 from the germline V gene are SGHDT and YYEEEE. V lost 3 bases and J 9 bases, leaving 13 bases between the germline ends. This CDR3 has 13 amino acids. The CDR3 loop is CASSYRDIGTIYF. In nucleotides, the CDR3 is TGTGCCAGCAGCTACCGGGACATTGGCACCATATATTTT.

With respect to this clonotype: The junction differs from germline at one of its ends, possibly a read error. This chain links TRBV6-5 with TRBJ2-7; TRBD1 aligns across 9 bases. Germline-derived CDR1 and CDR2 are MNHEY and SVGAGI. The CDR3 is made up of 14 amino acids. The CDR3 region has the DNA TGTGCCAGCAGTTACGGACAGGGGAGCTACGGGCAGTACTTC. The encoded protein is CASSYGQGSYGQYF.

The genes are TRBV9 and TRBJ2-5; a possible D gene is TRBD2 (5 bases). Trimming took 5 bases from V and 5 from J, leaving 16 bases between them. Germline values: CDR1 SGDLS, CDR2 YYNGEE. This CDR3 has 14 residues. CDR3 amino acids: CASSRPISVETQYF. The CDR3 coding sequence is TGTGCCAGCAGTCGCCCAATTAGCGTGGAGACCCAGTACTTC.

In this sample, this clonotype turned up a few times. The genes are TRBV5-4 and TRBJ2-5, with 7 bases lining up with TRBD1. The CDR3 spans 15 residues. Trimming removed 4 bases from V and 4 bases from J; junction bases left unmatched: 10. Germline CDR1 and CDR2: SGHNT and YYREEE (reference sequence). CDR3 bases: TGTGCCAGCAGCACCAGGACAGGCCAGGGAGAGACCCAGTACTTC. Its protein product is CASSTRTGQGETQYF.

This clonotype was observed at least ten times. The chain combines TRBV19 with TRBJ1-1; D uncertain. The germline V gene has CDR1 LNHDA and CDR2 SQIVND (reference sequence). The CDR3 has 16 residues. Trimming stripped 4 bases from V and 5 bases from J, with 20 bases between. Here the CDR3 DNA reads TGTGCCAGTAGTACCTCACCGGGATTGAGAGGTACTGAAGCTTTCTTT. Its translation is CASSTSPGLRGTEAFF.

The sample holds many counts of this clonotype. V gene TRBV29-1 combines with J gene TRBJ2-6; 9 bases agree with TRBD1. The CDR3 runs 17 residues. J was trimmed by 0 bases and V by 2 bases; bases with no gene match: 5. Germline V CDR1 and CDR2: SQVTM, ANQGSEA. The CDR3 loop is CSVETGQGNSGANVLTF. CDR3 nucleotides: TGCAGCGTTGAAACTGGACAGGGGAACTCTGGGGCCAACGTCCTGACTTTC.

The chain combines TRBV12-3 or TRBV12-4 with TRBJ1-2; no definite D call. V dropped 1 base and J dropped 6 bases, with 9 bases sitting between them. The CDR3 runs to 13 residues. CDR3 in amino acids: CASSLGSKNGYTF. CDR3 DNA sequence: TGTGCCAGCAGTTTAGGAAGCAAGAATGGCTACACCTTC.

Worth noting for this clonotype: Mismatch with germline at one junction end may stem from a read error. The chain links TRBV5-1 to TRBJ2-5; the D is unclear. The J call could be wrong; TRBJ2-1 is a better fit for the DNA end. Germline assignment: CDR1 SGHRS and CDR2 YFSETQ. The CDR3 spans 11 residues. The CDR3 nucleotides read TGTGCCAGCAGCCTCTACAATGAGCAGTTCTTC. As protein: CASSLYNEQFF.

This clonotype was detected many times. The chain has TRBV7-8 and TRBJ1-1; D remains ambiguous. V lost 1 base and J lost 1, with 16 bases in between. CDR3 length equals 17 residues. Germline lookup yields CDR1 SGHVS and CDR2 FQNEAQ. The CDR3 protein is CASSLGIGRRANTEAFF. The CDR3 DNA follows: TGTGCCAGCAGCTTAGGAATTGGTCGCAGAGCGAACACTGAAGCTTTCTTT.

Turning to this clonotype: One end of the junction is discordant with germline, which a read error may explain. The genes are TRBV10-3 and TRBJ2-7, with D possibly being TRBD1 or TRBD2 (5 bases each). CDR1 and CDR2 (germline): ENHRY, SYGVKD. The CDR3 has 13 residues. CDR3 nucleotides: TGTGCCAGCAGTGGGGGTAACCCCTACGAGCAGTACTTC. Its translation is CASSGGNPYEQYF.

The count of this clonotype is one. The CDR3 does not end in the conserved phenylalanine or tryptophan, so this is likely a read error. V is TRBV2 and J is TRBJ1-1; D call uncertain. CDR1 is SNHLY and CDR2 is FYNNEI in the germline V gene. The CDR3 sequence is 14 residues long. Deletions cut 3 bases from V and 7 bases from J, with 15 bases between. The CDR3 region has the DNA TGTGCCAGCAGTGACCGGGCCAATTTTGTTGAAGCTTTCCTT. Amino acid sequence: CASSDRANFVEAFL.

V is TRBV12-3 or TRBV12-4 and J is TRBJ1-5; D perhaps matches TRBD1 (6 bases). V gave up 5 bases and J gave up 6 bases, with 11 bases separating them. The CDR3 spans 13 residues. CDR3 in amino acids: CASSTPGVQPQHF. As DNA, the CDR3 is TGTGCCAGCAGTACTCCAGGGGTTCAGCCCCAGCATTTT.

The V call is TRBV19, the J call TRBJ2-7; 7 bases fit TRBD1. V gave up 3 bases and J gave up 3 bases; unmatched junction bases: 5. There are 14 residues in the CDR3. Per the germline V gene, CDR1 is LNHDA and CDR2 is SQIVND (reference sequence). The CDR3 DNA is TGTGCCAGTAGTATCCGGGACAGTGGCTACGAGCAGTACTTC. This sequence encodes CASSIRDSGYEQYF.

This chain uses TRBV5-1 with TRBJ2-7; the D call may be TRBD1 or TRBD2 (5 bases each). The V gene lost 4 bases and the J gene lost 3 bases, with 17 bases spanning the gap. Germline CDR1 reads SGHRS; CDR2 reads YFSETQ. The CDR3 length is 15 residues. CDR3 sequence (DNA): TGCGCCAGCAGCCAGGGATCTAGCTTTAACTACGAGCAGTACTTC. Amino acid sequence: CASSQGSSFNYEQYF.

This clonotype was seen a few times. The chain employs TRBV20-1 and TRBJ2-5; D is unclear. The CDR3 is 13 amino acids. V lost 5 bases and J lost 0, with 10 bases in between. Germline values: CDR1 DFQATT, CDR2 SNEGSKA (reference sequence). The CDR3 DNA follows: TGCAGTGCTCCCGACGGGCACCAAGAGACCCAGTACTTC. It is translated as CSAPDGHQETQYF.

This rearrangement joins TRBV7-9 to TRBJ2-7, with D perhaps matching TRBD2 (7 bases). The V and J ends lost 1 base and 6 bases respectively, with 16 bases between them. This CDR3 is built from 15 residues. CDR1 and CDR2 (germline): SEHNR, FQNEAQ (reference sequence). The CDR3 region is CASSLVGGGQSEQYF. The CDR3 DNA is TGTGCCAGCAGCTTAGTTGGGGGGGGGCAATCCGAGCAGTACTTC.

CDR3 sequence: CASTLGQVGESNQPQHF. The CDR3 DNA follows: TGTGCCAGTACCTTAGGGCAGGTGGGGGAAAGCAATCAGCCCCAGCATTTT. The chain combines TRBV19 with TRBJ1-5; D is perhaps TRBD1 (5 bases). Germline V gives CDR1 LNHDA, CDR2 SQIVND (reference sequence). This CDR3 comprises 17 residues. Trimming pared 7 bases from V and 1 base from J, leaving 20 bases between.

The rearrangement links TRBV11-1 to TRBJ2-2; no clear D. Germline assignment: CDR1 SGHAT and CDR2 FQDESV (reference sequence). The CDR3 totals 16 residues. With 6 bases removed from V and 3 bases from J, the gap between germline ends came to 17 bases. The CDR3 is CASSSAERSDTGELFF. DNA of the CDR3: TGTGCCAGCAGTTCCGCGGAGCGTTCGGACACCGGGGAGCTGTTTTTT.

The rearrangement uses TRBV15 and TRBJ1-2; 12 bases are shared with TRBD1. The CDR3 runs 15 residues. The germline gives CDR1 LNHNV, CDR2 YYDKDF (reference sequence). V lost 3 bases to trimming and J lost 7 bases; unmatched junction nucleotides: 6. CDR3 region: CATSSWGQGASGYTF. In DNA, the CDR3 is TGTGCCACCAGCAGCTGGGGACAGGGGGCGTCTGGCTACACCTTC.

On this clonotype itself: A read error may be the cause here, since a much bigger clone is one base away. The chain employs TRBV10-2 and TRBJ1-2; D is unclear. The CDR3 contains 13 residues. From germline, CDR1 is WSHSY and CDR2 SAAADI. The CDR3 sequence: CASSGKLTYDYTF. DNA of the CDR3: TGCGCCAGCAGTGGAAAACTGACCTATGACTACACCTTC.

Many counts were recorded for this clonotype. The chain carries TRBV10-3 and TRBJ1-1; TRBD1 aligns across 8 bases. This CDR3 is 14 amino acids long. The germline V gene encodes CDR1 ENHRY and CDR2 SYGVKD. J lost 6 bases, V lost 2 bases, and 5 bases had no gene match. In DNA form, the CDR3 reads TGTGCCATCAGTGAGGCAGGGGGCGCCGCTGAAGCTTTCTTT. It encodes CAISEAGGAAEAFF.

CDR3: CASSTEGQGSYEQYF. CDR3 DNA sequence: TGCGCCAGCAGCACGGAGGGACAGGGGTCCTACGAGCAGTACTTC. The chain couples TRBV5-1 to TRBJ2-7; 10 bases are shared with TRBD1. CDR1 SGHRS and CDR2 YFSETQ come from the germline V gene. The CDR3 covers 15 residues. V lost 4 bases to trimming and J lost 1 base; unmatched junction nucleotides: 5.

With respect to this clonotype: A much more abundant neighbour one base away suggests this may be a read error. The CDR3 loop reads CAGSAVGGPQHF. For the CDR3, the DNA is TGTGCCGGCAGCGCCGTCGGGGGGCCCCAGCATTTT. The rearrangement joins TRBV9 to TRBJ1-5; weak D call: TRBD1 (5 bases). This CDR3 has 12 residues. Germline CDR1 and CDR2: SGDLS and YYNGEE.

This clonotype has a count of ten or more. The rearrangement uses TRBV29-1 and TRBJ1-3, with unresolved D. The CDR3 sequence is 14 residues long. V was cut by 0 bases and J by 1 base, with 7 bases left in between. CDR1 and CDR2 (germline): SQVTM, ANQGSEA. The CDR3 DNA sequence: TGCAGCGTTGAAGATATCATATCTGGAAACACCATATATTTT. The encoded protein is CSVEDIISGNTIYF.

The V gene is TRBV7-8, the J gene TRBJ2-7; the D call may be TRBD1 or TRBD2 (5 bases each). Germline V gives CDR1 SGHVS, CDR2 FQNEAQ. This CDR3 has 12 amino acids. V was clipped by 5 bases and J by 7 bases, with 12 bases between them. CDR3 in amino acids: CASSHGAGEQYF. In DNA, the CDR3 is TGTGCCAGCAGCCACGGGGCGGGTGAGCAGTACTTC.